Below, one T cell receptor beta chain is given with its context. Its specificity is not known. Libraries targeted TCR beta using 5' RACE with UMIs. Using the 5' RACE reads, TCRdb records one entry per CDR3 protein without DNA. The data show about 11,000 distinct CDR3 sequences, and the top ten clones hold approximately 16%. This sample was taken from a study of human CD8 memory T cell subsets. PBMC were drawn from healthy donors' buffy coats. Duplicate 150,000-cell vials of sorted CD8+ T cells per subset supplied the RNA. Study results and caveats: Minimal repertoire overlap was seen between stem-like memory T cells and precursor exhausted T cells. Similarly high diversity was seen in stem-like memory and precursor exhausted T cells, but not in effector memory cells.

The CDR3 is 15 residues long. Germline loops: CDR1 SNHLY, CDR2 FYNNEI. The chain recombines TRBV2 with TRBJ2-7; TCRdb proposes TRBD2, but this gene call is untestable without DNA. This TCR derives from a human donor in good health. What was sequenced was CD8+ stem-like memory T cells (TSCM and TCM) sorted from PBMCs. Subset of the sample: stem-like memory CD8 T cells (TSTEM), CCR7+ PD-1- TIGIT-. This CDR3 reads CASSDEEDVSYEQYF.